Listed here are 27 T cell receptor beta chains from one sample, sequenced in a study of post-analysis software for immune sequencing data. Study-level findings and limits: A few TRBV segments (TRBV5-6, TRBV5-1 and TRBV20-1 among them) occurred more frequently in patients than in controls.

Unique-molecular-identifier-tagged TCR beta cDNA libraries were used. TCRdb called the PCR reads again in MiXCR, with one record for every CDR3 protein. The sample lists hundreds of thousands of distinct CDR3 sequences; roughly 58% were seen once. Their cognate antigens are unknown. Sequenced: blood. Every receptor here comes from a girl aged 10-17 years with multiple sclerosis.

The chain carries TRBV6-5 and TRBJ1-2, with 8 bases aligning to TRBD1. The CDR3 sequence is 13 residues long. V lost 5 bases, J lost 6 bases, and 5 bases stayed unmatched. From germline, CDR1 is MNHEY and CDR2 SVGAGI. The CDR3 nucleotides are TGTGCCAGCAGTATGGACAGGGATCATGGCTACACCTTC. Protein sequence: CASSMDRDHGYTF.

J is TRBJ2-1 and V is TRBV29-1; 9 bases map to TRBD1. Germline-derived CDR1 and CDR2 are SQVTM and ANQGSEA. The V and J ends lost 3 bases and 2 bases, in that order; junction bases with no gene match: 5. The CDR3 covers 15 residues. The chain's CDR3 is CSVDGYRGPYNEQFF. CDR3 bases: TGCAGCGTTGACGGTTACAGGGGGCCCTACAATGAGCAGTTCTTC.

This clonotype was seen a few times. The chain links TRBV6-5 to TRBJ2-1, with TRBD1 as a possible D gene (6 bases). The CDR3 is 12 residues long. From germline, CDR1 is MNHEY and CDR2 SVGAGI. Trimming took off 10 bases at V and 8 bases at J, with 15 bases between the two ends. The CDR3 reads CATVGGVDEQFF. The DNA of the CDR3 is TGTGCCACCGTAGGGGGTGTGGATGAGCAGTTCTTC.

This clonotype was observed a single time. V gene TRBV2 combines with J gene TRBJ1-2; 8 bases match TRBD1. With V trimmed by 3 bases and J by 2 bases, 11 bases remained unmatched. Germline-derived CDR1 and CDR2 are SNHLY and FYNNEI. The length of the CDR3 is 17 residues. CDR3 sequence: CASSDVGRGLHNYGYTF. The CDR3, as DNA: TGTGCCAGCAGTGACGTTGGCAGGGGGCTTCACAACTATGGCTACACCTTC.

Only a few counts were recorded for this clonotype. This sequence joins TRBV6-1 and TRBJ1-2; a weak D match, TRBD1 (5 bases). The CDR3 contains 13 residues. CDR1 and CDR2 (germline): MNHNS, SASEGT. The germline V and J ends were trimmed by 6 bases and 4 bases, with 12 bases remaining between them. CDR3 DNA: TGTGCCAGCAGAGCCGGACATCCCTATGGCTACACCTTC. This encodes CASRAGHPYGYTF.

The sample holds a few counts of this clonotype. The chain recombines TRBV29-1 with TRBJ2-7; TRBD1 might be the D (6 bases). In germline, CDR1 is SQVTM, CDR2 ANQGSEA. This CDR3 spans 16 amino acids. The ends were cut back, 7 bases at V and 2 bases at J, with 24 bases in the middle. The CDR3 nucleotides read TGCAGCGCTGCCCGTCACAGGGCAGACCTGGCCTACGAGCAGTACTTC. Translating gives CSAARHRADLAYEQYF.

The CDR3: CASSPGGSGRIYEQYF. CDR3 nucleotide sequence: TGCGCCAGCAGCCCCGGGGGGAGCGGGAGGATCTACGAGCAGTACTTC. This rearrangement joins TRBV5-1 to TRBJ2-7, with 9 bases matching TRBD2. The CDR3 has 16 residues. Germline V gene sequence: CDR1 SGHRS, CDR2 YFSETQ. The V and J ends lost 4 bases and 3 bases, in that order; junction bases with no gene match: 11.

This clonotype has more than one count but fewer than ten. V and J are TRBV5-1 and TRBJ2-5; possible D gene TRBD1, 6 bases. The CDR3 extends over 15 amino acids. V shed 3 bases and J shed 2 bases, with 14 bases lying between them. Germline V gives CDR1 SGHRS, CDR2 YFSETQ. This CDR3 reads CASSSGTQGQETQYF. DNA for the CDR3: TGCGCCAGCAGCTCCGGTACCCAGGGGCAAGAGACCCAGTACTTC.

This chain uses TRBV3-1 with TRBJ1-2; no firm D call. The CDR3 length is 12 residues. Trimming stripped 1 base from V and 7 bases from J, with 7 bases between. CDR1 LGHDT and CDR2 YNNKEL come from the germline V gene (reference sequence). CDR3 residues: CASSQVEIGYTF. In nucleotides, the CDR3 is TGTGCCAGCAGCCAAGTGGAGATTGGCTACACCTTC.

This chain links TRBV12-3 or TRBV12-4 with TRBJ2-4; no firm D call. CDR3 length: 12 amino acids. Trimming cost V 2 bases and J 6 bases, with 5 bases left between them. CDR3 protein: CASSLYGNIQYF. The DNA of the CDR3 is TGTGCCAGCAGTTTATACGGAAACATTCAGTACTTC.

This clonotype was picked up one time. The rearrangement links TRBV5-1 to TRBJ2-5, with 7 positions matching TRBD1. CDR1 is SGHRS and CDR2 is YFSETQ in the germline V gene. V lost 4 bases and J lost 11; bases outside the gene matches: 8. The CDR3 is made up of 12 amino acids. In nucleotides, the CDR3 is TGCGCCAGCAGCAAAACAGGGGCCGCTCAGTACTTC. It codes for CASSKTGAAQYF. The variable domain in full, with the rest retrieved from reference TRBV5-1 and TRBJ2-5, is KAGVTQTPRYLIKTRGQQVTLSCSPISGHRSVSWYQQTPGQGLQFLFEYFSETQRNKGNFPGRFSGRQFSNSRSEMNVSTLELGDSALYLCASSKTGAAQYFGPGTRLLVL.

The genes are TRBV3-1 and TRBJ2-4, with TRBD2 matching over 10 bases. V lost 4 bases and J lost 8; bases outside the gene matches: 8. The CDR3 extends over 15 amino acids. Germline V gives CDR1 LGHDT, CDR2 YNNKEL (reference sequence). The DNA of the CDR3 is TGTGCCAGCAGCCCGGGACTAGCGACGCTAGACATTCAGTACTTC. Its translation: CASSPGLATLDIQYF.

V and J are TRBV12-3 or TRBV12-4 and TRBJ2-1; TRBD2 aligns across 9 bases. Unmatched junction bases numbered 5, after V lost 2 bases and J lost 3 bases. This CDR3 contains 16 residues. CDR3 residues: CASSLLALAGYNEQFF. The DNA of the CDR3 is TGTGCCAGCAGTTTATTGGCACTAGCGGGCTACAATGAGCAGTTCTTC.

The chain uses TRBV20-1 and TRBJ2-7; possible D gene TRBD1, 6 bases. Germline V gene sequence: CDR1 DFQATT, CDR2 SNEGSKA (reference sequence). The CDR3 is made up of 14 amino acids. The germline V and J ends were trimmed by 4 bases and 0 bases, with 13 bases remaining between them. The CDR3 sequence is CSAKRQENSYEQYF. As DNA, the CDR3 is TGCAGTGCTAAACGACAGGAGAACTCCTACGAGCAGTACTTC.

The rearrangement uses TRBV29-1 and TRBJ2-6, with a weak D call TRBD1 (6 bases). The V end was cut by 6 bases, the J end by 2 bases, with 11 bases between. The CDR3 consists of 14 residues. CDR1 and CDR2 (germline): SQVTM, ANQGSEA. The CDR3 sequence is CSVASGAGANVLTF. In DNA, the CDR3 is TGCAGCGTGGCGTCAGGGGCTGGGGCCAACGTCCTGACTTTC.

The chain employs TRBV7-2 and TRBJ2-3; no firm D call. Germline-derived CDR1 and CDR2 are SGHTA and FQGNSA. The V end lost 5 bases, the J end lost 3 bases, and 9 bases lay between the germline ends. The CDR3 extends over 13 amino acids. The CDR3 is CASSQWTTDTQYF. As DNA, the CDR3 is TGTGCCAGCAGCCAGTGGACGACAGATACGCAGTATTTT.

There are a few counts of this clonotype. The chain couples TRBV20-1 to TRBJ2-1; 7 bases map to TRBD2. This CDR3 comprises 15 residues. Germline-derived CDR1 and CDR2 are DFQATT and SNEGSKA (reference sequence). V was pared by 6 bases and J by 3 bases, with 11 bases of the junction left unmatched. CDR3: CSAQKRGPGYNEQFF. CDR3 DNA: TGCAGTGCCCAGAAGCGGGGACCCGGCTACAATGAGCAGTTCTTC.

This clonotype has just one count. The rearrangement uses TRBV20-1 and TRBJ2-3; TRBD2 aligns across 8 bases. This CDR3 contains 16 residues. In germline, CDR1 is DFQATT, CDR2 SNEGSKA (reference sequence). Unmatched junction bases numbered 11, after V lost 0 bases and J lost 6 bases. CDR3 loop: CSARDFLGLGEDTQYF. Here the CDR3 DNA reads TGCAGTGCTAGAGATTTTTTGGGACTAGGAGAGGATACGCAGTATTTT.

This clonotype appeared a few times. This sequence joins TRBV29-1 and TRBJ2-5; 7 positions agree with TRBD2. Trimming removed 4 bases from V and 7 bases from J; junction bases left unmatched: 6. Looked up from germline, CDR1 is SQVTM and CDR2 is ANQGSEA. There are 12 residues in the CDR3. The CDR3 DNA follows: TGCAGCGTTGTAGGGACGGGAGGGACCCAGTACTTC. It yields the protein CSVVGTGGTQYF.

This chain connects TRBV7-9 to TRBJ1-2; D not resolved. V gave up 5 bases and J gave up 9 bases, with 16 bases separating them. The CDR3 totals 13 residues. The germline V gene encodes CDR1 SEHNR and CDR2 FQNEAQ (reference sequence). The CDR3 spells CASSLRNTPSYTF. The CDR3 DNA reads TGTGCCAGCAGCCTCCGGAACACACCTAGCTACACCTTC.

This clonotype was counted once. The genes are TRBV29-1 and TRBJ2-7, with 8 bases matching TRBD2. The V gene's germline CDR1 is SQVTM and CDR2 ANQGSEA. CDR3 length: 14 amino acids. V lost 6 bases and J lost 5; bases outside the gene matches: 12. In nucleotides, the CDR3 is TGCAGCGTCCGAACCCGACTAGCGAACCACGAGCAGTACTTC. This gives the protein CSVRTRLANHEQYF.

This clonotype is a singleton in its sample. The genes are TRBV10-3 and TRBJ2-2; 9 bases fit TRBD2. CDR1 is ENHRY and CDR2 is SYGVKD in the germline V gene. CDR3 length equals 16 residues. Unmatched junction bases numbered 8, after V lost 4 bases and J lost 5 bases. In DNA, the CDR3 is TGTGCCATCAGTGCGGCGAGCGGGAGGAATACCGGGGAGCTGTTTTTT. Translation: CAISAASGRNTGELFF.

The CDR3 region has the DNA TGTGCCACCAGTGGGGGCACAGATACGCAGTATTTT. As protein: CATSGGTDTQYF. This chain uses TRBV24-1 with TRBJ2-3; D call uncertain. With 5 bases removed from V and 1 base from J, the gap between germline ends came to 3 bases. The CDR3 has 12 amino acids. The germline V gene encodes CDR1 KGHDR and CDR2 SFDVKD.

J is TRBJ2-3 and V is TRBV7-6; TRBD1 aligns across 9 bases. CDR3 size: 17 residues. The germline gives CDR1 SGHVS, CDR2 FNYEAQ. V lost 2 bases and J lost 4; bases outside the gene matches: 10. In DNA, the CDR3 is TGTGCCAGCAGCTTATCTCCGGGACAGGGTGGGGCAGATACGCAGTATTTT. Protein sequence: CASSLSPGQGGADTQYF.

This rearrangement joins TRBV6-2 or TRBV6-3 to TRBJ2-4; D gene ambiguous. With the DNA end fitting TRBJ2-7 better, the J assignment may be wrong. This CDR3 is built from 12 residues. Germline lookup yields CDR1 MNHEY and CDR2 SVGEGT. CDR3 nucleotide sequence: TGTGCCAGCAGTTACCACCGCTACGAGCAGTACTTC. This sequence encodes CASSYHRYEQYF.

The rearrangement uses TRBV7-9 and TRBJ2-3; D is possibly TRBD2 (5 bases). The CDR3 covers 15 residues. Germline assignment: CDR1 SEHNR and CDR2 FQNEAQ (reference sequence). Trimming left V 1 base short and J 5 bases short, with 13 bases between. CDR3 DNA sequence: TGTGCCAGCAGCTTAGATACGGGGAGAGAAGATACGCAGTATTTT. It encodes CASSLDTGREDTQYF.

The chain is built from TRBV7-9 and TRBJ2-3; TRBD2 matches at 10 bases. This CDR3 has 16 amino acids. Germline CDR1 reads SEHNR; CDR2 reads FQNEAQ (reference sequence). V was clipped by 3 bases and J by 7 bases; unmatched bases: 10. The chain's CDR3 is CASSFSGSGRAYTQYF. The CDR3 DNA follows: TGTGCCAGCAGCTTTAGCGGCAGCGGGAGGGCATATACGCAGTATTTT.